This T cell receptor beta chain was observed in a study of T cells after posttransplantation cyclophosphamide (dated by TCRdb to the mid-2010s). As for the study more broadly: T cell repertoire reconstitution was tracked by TRB sequencing after myeloablative bone marrow transplantation in which posttransplantation cyclophosphamide was used as GVHD prophylaxis. TRB sequencing was performed on blood from all 35 or so PTCy patients with 1-year posttransplant specimens. Antigen receptor sequencing covered samples from 30 to 45 PTCy-treated patients and approximately 15 of their related bone marrow donors. TRB sequencing was also done on up to about 3 additional blood samples from 2 to 5.2 years after transplant in 3 patients, and on pretransplant blood from 4 patients. Because TRA and TRB clonality correlated tightly in several samples, later TCR analyses were limited to TRB. Public TRB sequences were queried against a database of over 3,000 sequences associated with responses to pathogens, tumor antigens, self-antigens and alloantigens. General study outcomes and caveats: The TRB repertoires of T cells infiltrating skin or the GI tract showed only limited overlap with the TRB repertoires found in blood. Across the 35 to 55 patients, TRB clonality was highly associated with recipient CMV seropositivity and CMV reactivation, and diversity with PTCy was similar to that in the CNI/methotrexate controls. At 1-2 months, donor-recipient similarity was low but rose over the first year, and the later blood repertoires were often dominated by donor CD8+ memory clones.

For this clone: It lacks a known antigen. No qualities accompany the bases; no much larger clone lies one base away.

Genomic DNA was used for TRB sequencing, which was performed with the immunoSEQ assay at survey resolution or with the hsTCRB kit. Per the source publication's procedure: The immunoSEQ software handled the initial read processing, while the LymphoSeq R package was used for the repertoire analyses. Clonality was computed as 1 minus normalized Shannon entropy, and a Gini coefficient was also calculated for each TRB dataset. To infer phenotypes in unsorted samples, TRB sequences from sorted subsets of the recipient or donor were mapped onto unsorted samples from the same recipient. Not all clones reach the TCRdb copy of this immuneACCESS table, which keeps in-frame sequences only. Checked studies attribute under half of the gap to unresolved V genes and leave the rest unexplained. That table supplies the V and J calls and clone size; D and trimming were determined from the DNA. This sample holds 12,000 or so clones; approximately 90% were observed only once. Of the sample, roughly 3.5% falls within the top ten clones.

The treatment or condition label for this specimen denotes: high-dose cyclophosphamide on days +3 and +4 as single-agent GVHD prophylaxis. For conditioning, the PTCy patients got busulfan and fludarabine, then a related or unrelated marrow graft, followed by cyclophosphamide on days +3 and +4. The PTCy-treated patients were enrolled in a prospective multi-institutional clinical trial. Mononuclear cells from peripheral blood and bone marrow were separated by Ficoll-Hypaque density centrifugation and then cryopreserved. Looking up the germline V gene (reference sequence) yields CDR1 GTSNPN and CDR2 SVGIG. From its cysteine to its phenylalanine, the CDR3 spans 11 amino acids. CDR3 DNA is the only sequence kept; it has 33 bases, read in frame from the first base. Trimming costs V 8 bases and J 8 bases, and their ends lie 15 bases apart.

The rearrangement combines TRBV30 with TRBJ2-5, and the D gene may be TRBD2, 7 bases matching. The sample here was PBMCs, taken after allogeneic stem cell transplant with posttransplant cyclophosphamide. The receptor was isolated from a female patient aged 30 to 40 who received an allogeneic stem cell transplant from an unrelated donor, was CMV-positive, and had no GVHD. The graft donor may be the source of some T cells after a transplant. The CDR3 protein is CALKGGGTQYF. The nucleotides are TGTGCCCTCAAGGGCGGGGGCACCCAGTACTTC.